This T cell receptor (beta chain) derives from a study of blood T cell repertoires in COVID-19. Across the study: The United States, Italy and Spain provided the acute and convalescent COVID-19 samples.

Assay: immunoSEQ multiplex PCR; the TCRdb copy retains only in-frame clones and omits some. The sample includes about 47,000 clones, around four fifths of them seen just once. The length of the CDR3 is 14 residues. Germline V lookup: CDR1 MNHEY, CDR2 SVGAGI. V was pared by 6 bases and J by 7 bases, with 9 bases of the junction left unmatched. The chain recombines TRBV6-5 with TRBJ1-2, with 9 bases that match TRBD1. This TCR came from a man aged 60-69 years with active COVID-19. The sequencing input was peripheral blood. The DNA of the CDR3 is TGTGCCAGCAGGCCCCAACAGGGGGCGGGTGGCTACACCTTC. Its protein product is CASRPQQGAGGYTF.